This T cell receptor (beta chain) derives from a study of blood T cell repertoires in COVID-19. Whole-study context: Samples of COVID-19 (acute and convalescent) were obtained from the United States, Italy and Spain. Sources were T cells, B-cell-depleted T cells, or PBMCs; the material itself was cDNA or gDNA.

Authors' data handling: Amplification of reference gene primers was used by the study to estimate nucleated cell counts. Profiling relied on immunoSEQ multiplex PCR, and the TCRdb table lists in-frame clones only, not all of them. The D gene and trimming were derived from the DNA, and the V and J assignments and clone size from that table. The repertoire holds about 230,000 clones, with around 83% as singletons. Unmatched junction bases numbered 2, after V lost 0 bases and J lost 0 bases. CDR3 length: 16 residues. Per the germline V gene, CDR1 is SGDLS and CDR2 is YYNGEE. The chain carries TRBV9 and TRBJ1-4; 7 bases align to TRBD1. The clonotype originates from a man aged 35-49 years with acute or convalescent COVID-19. The sequencing sample was made of peripheral blood. The CDR3 loop is CASSVEGTATNEKLFF. As DNA, the CDR3 is TGTGCCAGCAGCGTAGAGGGGACAGCAACTAATGAAAAACTGTTTTTT.